The 21 T cell receptor beta chains below come from one sample, sequenced in a study of OX40 agonist ivuxolimab in advanced cancers. Assay: immunoSEQ multiplex PCR; the TCRdb copy retains only in-frame clones and omits some. The table records under 80,000 clones, over 75% of them present only once. Material: CD4+ or CD8+ T cells sorted from blood, obtained in a trial of the OX40 agonist ivuxolimab. These receptors all come from an adult with an advanced solid tumor such as melanoma, head and neck, liver or kidney cancer.

J is TRBJ1-2 and V is TRBV9, with TRBD1 matching over 9 bases. The germline gives CDR1 SGDLS, CDR2 YYNGEE. J was trimmed by 12 bases and V by 0 bases; bases with no gene match: 9. The CDR3 has 14 residues. The CDR3 DNA reads TGTGCCAGCAGCGTAGTTGAGACAGGGGGTGGGAACACCTTC. This sequence encodes CASSVVETGGGNTF. Variable domain in full (rest from reference TRBV9 and TRBJ1-2): DSGVTQTPKHLITATGQRVTLRCSPRSGDLSVYWYQQSLDQGLQFLIQYYNGEERAKGNILERFSAQQFPDLHSELNLSSLELGDSALYFCASSVVETGGGNTFGSGTRLTVV.

V gene TRBV4-1 combines with J gene TRBJ1-1; D unresolved. Germline CDR1 reads MGHRA; CDR2 reads YSYEKL. V was cut by 0 bases and J by 6 bases, with 11 bases left in between. The CDR3 sequence is 14 residues long. The CDR3 DNA reads TGCGCCAGCAGCCAAGATCCGGCCGCACCTGAAGCTTTCTTT. Translation: CASSQDPAAPEAFF.

V gene TRBV27 combines with J gene TRBJ2-7; D is possibly TRBD2 (6 bases). CDR3 size: 13 residues. Trimming pared 5 bases from V and 0 bases from J, leaving 8 bases between. The germline gives CDR1 MNHEY, CDR2 SMNVEV (reference sequence). The CDR3 coding sequence is TGTGCCAGCAGTCTAGCGCTCTCCTACGAGCAGTACTTC. This encodes CASSLALSYEQYF.

This chain uses TRBV28 with TRBJ2-1, with 7 bases matching TRBD2. V lost 2 bases, J lost 3 bases, and 7 bases stayed unmatched. Germline V CDR1 and CDR2: MDHEN, SYDVKM. The CDR3 contains 16 residues. The CDR3 reads CASSLRAGDFYNEQFF. The CDR3 DNA sequence: TGTGCCAGCAGTTTAAGGGCGGGGGACTTCTACAATGAGCAGTTCTTC.

V and J are TRBV7-9 and TRBJ2-5; 9 positions match TRBD1. CDR1 and CDR2 (germline): SEHNR, FQNEAQ (reference sequence). Germline trimming cut 2 bases from V and 2 bases from J; bases unmatched to any gene: 6. This CDR3 is 16 amino acids long. The chain's CDR3 is CASSLSTGGFQETQYF. The CDR3 DNA reads as TGTGCCAGCAGCTTATCCACAGGGGGCTTTCAAGAGACCCAGTACTTC.

The CDR3 loop is CASSKGGERATGELFF. CDR3 in DNA: TGTGCCAGCAGCAAAGGAGGTGAGCGGGCCACCGGGGAGCTGTTTTTT. This chain joins TRBV21-1 and TRBJ2-2; the listed D gene, TRBD2, was not tested against the DNA. TRBV21-1 constitutes a pseudogene. The CDR3 sequence is 16 residues long.

DNA for the CDR3: TGTGCCAGCAGTTTGACCCTAGCGGGAGGGACCTACGAGCAGTACTTC. This encodes CASSLTLAGGTYEQYF. This chain connects TRBV28 to TRBJ2-7; 12 bases match TRBD2. The CDR3 has 16 residues. Germline V lookup: CDR1 MDHEN, CDR2 SYDVKM. With V trimmed by 3 bases and J by 2 bases, 5 bases remained unmatched.

The gene calls are TRBV4-3 and TRBJ2-1; D unresolved. Trimming pared 4 bases from V and 2 bases from J, leaving 15 bases between. The CDR3 is 16 residues long. Looked up from germline, CDR1 is LGHNA and CDR2 is YSLEER. CDR3 region: CASSPRTVEPYNEQFF. In DNA form, the CDR3 reads TGCGCCAGCAGCCCGCGGACGGTAGAGCCCTACAATGAGCAGTTCTTC.

The chain employs TRBV27 and TRBJ1-1; D unresolved. Germline V gene data show CDR1 as MNHEY and CDR2 as SMNVEV (reference sequence). The germline V and J ends were trimmed by 1 base and 2 bases, with 11 bases remaining between them. The CDR3 extends over 15 amino acids. CDR3 residues: CASSLFGQPNTEAFF. CDR3 sequence (DNA): TGTGCCAGCAGTTTATTTGGCCAGCCCAACACTGAAGCTTTCTTT.

The chain uses TRBV5-6 and TRBJ2-5; a weak D match, TRBD2 (6 bases). The CDR3 contains 14 residues. In germline, CDR1 is SGHDT, CDR2 YYEEEE. The V and J ends lost 3 bases and 3 bases respectively, with 12 bases between them. CDR3 nucleotides: TGTGCCAGCAGCTCCTCCCTAGCGAAAGAGACCCAGTACTTC. This translates into CASSSSLAKETQYF.

This chain joins TRBV19 and TRBJ2-7, with TRBD2 matching 9 bases. The CDR3 runs 15 residues. CDR1 and CDR2 (germline): LNHDA, SQIVND (reference sequence). The V gene end was trimmed by 3 bases and the J gene end by 5 bases; junction bases not matched to a gene: 8. CDR3 in DNA: TGTGCCAGTAGTATTGAAAGCGGGAGGACTAACGAGCAGTACTTC. Its translation: CASSIESGRTNEQYF.

This sequence joins TRBV7-9 and TRBJ2-7; D gene uncertain. Trimming cost V 7 bases and J 3 bases, with 16 bases left between them. The V gene's germline CDR1 is SEHNR and CDR2 FQNEAQ (reference sequence). The CDR3 runs 14 residues. The CDR3 is CASTPGNGYYEQYF. As DNA, the CDR3 is TGTGCCAGCACCCCTGGAAACGGTTACTACGAGCAGTACTTC.

The chain employs TRBV7-2 and TRBJ2-2, with 16 bases fitting TRBD2. V dropped 4 bases and J dropped 6; count of bases not matched to a gene: 2. Per the germline V gene, CDR1 is SGHTA and CDR2 is FQGNSA. The CDR3 is made up of 16 amino acids. This CDR3 is CASSSGLAGGAGELFF. CDR3 nucleotide sequence: TGTGCCAGCAGCTCGGGACTAGCGGGAGGGGCCGGGGAGCTGTTTTTT.

The chain uses TRBV19 and TRBJ2-1; 10 nucleotides match TRBD1. The germline CDR1 and CDR2 sequences are LNHDA and SQIVND (reference sequence). The CDR3 loop spans 16 amino acids. Germline trimming cut 5 bases from V and 7 bases from J; bases unmatched to any gene: 11. In DNA form, the CDR3 reads TGTGCCAGTAGTGTTTTAGGACAGGGGGGGAAAAATGAGCAGTTCTTC. Its protein product is CASSVLGQGGKNEQFF.

The chain links TRBV5-1 to TRBJ2-7; D is uncertain. The CDR3 sequence is 14 residues long. V was cut by 1 base and J by 2 bases, with 10 bases left in between. Germline lookup yields CDR1 SGHRS and CDR2 YFSETQ. In DNA, the CDR3 is TGCGCCAGCAGCTTGATCGGCCCTGCCTACGAGCAGTACTTC. This codes for CASSLIGPAYEQYF.

The genes are TRBV5-1 and TRBJ2-7; D gene uncertain. Germline-derived CDR1 and CDR2 are SGHRS and YFSETQ. V shed 3 bases and J shed 4 bases, with 14 bases lying between them. This CDR3 region has 14 residues. The DNA of the CDR3 is TGCGCCAGCAGCTACATCTCCCTAGATTACGAGCAGTACTTC. This encodes CASSYISLDYEQYF. Full variable domain (rest looked up from reference TRBV5-1 and TRBJ2-7): KAGVTQTPRYLIKTRGQQVTLSCSPISGHRSVSWYQQTPGQGLQFLFEYFSETQRNKGNFPGRFSGRQFSNSRSEMNVSTLELGDSALYLCASSYISLDYEQYFGPGTRLTVT.

V usage is TRBV19 and J usage is TRBJ2-5, with 7 bases identical to TRBD2. CDR3 size: 13 residues. The germline V gene has CDR1 LNHDA and CDR2 SQIVND (reference sequence). J gave up 4 bases and V 8 bases, and 7 bases lay outside the gene matches. The CDR3 bases are TGTGCCAGTCGGCGGGGGAATGGAGAGACCCAGTACTTC. It yields the protein CASRRGNGETQYF.

The chain couples TRBV27 to TRBJ2-1; D is uncertain. CDR3 length: 15 amino acids. V was trimmed by 0 bases and J by 4 bases, leaving 10 bases between them. Per the germline V gene, CDR1 is MNHEY and CDR2 is SMNVEV (reference sequence). The CDR3: CASSLSTDGYNEQFF. The CDR3 DNA reads TGTGCCAGCAGTTTATCGACTGACGGTTACAATGAGCAGTTCTTC.

The chain employs TRBV7-9 and TRBJ2-1; 7 positions agree with TRBD1. CDR1 is SEHNR and CDR2 is FQNEAQ in the germline V gene (reference sequence). The CDR3 loop spans 16 amino acids. V lost 2 bases, J lost 8 bases, and 12 bases stayed unmatched. Here the CDR3 DNA reads TGTGCCAGCAGCTTATCAAAGGGGGCTGATTCCCATGAGCAGTTCTTC. Encoded protein: CASSLSKGADSHEQFF.

A single count supports this clone. The rearrangement links TRBV9 to TRBJ1-4; the match to TRBD1 covers 10 bases. The CDR3 totals 15 residues. V was pared by 0 bases and J by 4 bases, with 0 bases of the junction left unmatched. The V gene's germline CDR1 is SGDLS and CDR2 YYNGEE. The CDR3 DNA follows: TGTGCCAGCAGCGTAGGGACAGGGGGTAATGAAAAACTGTTTTTT. It encodes CASSVGTGGNEKLFF.

This CDR3 is CASGPGEGPSDTQYF. Here the CDR3 DNA reads TGTGCCAGCGGCCCAGGGGAGGGTCCATCAGATACGCAGTATTTT. The chain links TRBV27 to TRBJ2-3; weak D call: TRBD2 (7 bases). This CDR3 is built from 15 residues. V lost 8 bases and J 4 bases, leaving 19 bases between the germline ends. The V gene's germline CDR1 is MNHEY and CDR2 SMNVEV (reference sequence).